This T cell receptor (beta chain) was captured by sequencing in a study of T cell changes during pregnancy in multiple sclerosis. Germline V gene sequence: CDR1 SGHAT, CDR2 FQDESV (reference sequence). V was shortened by 1 base and J by 4 bases, with 5 bases between the two germline ends. The CDR3 loop spans 13 amino acids. TCRdb keeps only in-frame clones here, not all; method: immunoSEQ multiplex PCR. Counted here are about 34,000 clones, less than 95% occurring once; the ten biggest clones make up around an eighth. Here the sequenced sample was CD8+ T cells from peripheral blood mononuclear cells, taken in the first trimester of pregnancy. The receptor comes from a female donor with multiple sclerosis, enrolled in a pregnancy study. The rearrangement uses TRBV11-1 and TRBJ2-1; D is ambiguous. CDR3 amino acids: CASSLGLYNEQFF. CDR3 nucleotide sequence: TGTGCCAGCAGCTTAGGGCTTTACAATGAGCAGTTCTTC.